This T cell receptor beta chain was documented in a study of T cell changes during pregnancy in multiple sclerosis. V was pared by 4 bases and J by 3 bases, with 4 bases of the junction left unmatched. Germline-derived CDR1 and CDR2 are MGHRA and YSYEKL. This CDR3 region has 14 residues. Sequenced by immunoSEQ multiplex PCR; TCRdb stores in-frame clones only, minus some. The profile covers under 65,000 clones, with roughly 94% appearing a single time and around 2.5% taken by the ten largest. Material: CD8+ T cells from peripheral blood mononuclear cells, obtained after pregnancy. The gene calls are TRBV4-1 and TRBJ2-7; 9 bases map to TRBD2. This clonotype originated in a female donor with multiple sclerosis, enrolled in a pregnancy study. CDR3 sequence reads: CASSLKAGGYEQYF. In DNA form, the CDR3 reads TGCGCCAGCAGCCTAAAAGCGGGGGGCTACGAGCAGTACTTC.